This T cell receptor (beta chain) was recovered during a study of T cells in Graves' hyperthyroidism and ophthalmopathy (dated by TCRdb to 2018 to 2020). Regarding the research as a whole: Peripheral blood was sampled at the time of initial diagnosis, prior to any treatment. To identify distinguishing TCR V-J signatures, a discovery cohort of about 100 patients was used, comprising 43 with Graves' ophthalmopathy and some 60 with stable Graves' hyperthyroidism. Prospective prediction of ophthalmopathy was tested in an independent validation cohort of 18 to 20 hyperthyroidism patients and some 17 patients who later progressed to ophthalmopathy. The roughly 90 discovery patients were divided at random into training and test sets in a 7:3 ratio. In addition, the study compared T-cell repertoires in thyroid tissue and in blood from several Graves' hyperthyroidism patients. Once sampling was done, hyperthyroidism patients were given methimazole at a starting dose of 30 mg daily, whereas ophthalmopathy patients were given high-dose intravenous methylprednisolone. TCR Vbeta CDR3 sequencing of 140 or so peripheral blood samples (over 40 ophthalmopathy, about 75 hyperthyroidism and roughly 17 progressor patients) is reported in the paper.

Taken from the germline V gene, the CDR1 and CDR2 loops are SGHRS and YFSETQ. V is clipped by 3 bases and J by 0 bases, and the sequence between their germline boundaries is 11 bases long. From the cysteine up to the phenylalanine, the CDR3 has a length of 15 residues. Only the CDR3 DNA is retained, 45 bases long and in frame from the first base. Graves' hyperthyroidism was defined as stable when no progression to ophthalmopathy occurred over 18 months of follow-up. Hyperthyroidism patients were aged 18 to 65 years and newly diagnosed, with disease duration of less than 2 months. The study excluded patients with uncontrolled infections, other autoimmune diseases, pregnancy or lactation. Diagnoses were based on clinical symptoms, serum thyroxine and TRAb, thyroid ultrasound and orbital computed tomography. PBMCs were isolated from about 9.1 ml of fresh peripheral blood by Ficoll-Paque density gradient centrifugation. Trizol reagent was used to extract total RNA, and RNA quality was then checked on an Agilent 2100 Bioanalyzer.

The TCR beta CDR3 regions were amplified from RNA transcripts. The TCR CDR3 was subjected to a first round of RT-PCR using the HTBI primer set and the Qiagen OneStep RT-PCR kit. A second multiplex PCR round built the libraries, followed by size selection and purification. Libraries were sequenced paired-end with 100 bp reads on an Illumina HiSeq2000. On the authors' methods: SOAPnuke was used to process the raw data, with reads discarded if the reads contained adapters or uncalled bases, had a mean Phred below 15, or lacked an exact constant-primer or identifier match. High-quality paired reads were merged using COPE v1.2.5, and each unique nucleotide sequence was defined as a clonotype. MiTCR v1.1 was used to align the clonotypes against IMGT TRBV, TRBD and TRBJ reference segments. Only V-J combinations with frequency above 0.0001, covering approximately 99% of repertoires, were analysed. A TCS score was defined as the ratio between F50 (clonal expansion) and ExV (chaos), using BLOSUM62-based TCRdist between CDR3 peptides within each V-J. Welch's t-statistics and random forest reduced roughly 540 V-J features to roughly 13, which were used in a naive Bayes classifier (R e1071). TCRdb reran the public reads through fastp at Q25 and MiXCR, keeping productive beta chains. All rows with the same CDR3 protein become a single entry with the most common DNA and genes. Clone size and V and J calls follow TCRdb, not the original study. Recorded for this sample are 300,000 to 500,000 distinct CDR3 sequences; 15% of them occurred a single time. The ten top clones hold 30% to 35% of the sample.

Study-level results and caveats: Blood samples also contained most of the expanded thyroid clonotypes (frequency above 0.001), which suggests that blood repertoires may reflect thyroid immune responses. During validation, the model predicted progression to ophthalmopathy a median of around 7 months ahead of onset, with approximately 71% sensitivity and around 73% specificity. Ophthalmopathy was separated from stable hyperthyroidism by a 13 V-J signature model, with about 88% sensitivity and about 81% specificity obtained in cross-validation and 80%/75% obtained in testing. Sample size was not statistically predetermined, and blinding of investigators to group allocation was not performed.

This clonotype was seen at least ten times. Its antigen remains undetermined. No base qualities exist here, and no much larger clone lies one base off it. Sequenced material: blood. The clonotype comes from a woman aged 30 to 39 with Graves' hyperthyroidism. Rearrangement joined TRBV5-1 to TRBJ2-3; the D gene cannot be resolved beyond TRBD1 or TRBD2, each matching 5 bases. The nucleotide sequence reads as follows: TGCGCCAGCAGCTACTGGGACGGAAGCACAGATACGCAGTATTTT. Its product reads: CASSYWDGSTDTQYF.